This T cell receptor (beta chain) was identified in a study of OX40 agonist ivuxolimab in advanced cancers. Exclusion applied to patients with autoimmune disease history or systemic immunosuppression. Using immunoSEQ multiplex PCR, the repertoire was profiled, and TCRdb retains in-frame clones only, with some absent. The data show 42,000 or so clones, more than 75% seen once. The CDR3 extends over 18 amino acids. The V and J ends lost 0 bases and 6 bases, in that order; junction bases with no gene match: 15. Germline loops: CDR1 SGHTA, CDR2 FQGNSA. Sequences were derived from CD4+ or CD8+ T cells sorted from blood, sampled in a trial of the OX40 agonist ivuxolimab. The rearrangement uses TRBV7-2 and TRBJ2-3; 7 nucleotides align to TRBD2. This TCR derives from an adult with an advanced solid tumor such as melanoma, head and neck, liver or kidney cancer. The DNA for the CDR3 is TGTGCCAGCAGCTTAGCATCGGGAGGCCCTTTAAAGGCGGATACGCAGTATTTT. Its translation: CASSLASGGPLKADTQYF.